The 27 T cell receptor beta chains in this list originate from one sample, sequenced in a study of regulatory T cells in long-lasting Graves disease (dated by TCRdb to the early 2020s). This specimen's time point label, per the study, means: persistent/refractory GD, antithyroid drugs over 5 years with positive TRAb. RNA was extracted from PBMCs in TRIzol for both TCR sequencing and RNA sequencing. Library preparation was by multiplex PCR. Sequencing instrument: Illumina HiSeq 4000. TCR beta libraries were built with iRepertoire HTBI primers and Arm-PCR amplification of CDR3 regions. The public reads were quality trimmed at Q25 with fastp and then assembled into clones with MiXCR by TCRdb, keeping productive beta chains. Rows merge per CDR3 protein into single entries with the most common DNA and genes. Here the sample has roughly 500,000 distinct CDR3 sequences; 20% to 25% occur a single time. The top ten clones comprise about 8.3% of the sample.

Here the sequenced sample was peripheral blood mononuclear cells (PBMCs), taken when the disease was refractory, from a patient treated with antithyroid drugs. The receptor source for this set is a female donor with Graves disease.

This clonotype was counted at least ten times. V is TRBV12-5 and J is TRBJ1-1; D ambiguous. Germline V gene data show CDR1 as LGHNT and CDR2 as FRNRAP. The CDR3 loop spans 17 amino acids. V shed 0 bases and J shed 1 base, with 15 bases lying between them. The CDR3: CASGLVISANSNTEAFF. The CDR3 DNA reads TGTGCTAGTGGTTTGGTAATATCGGCGAACTCGAACACTGAAGCTTTCTTT.

The chain links TRBV12-3 or TRBV12-4 to TRBJ2-1, with 9 bases identical to TRBD2. J gave up 5 bases and V 3 bases, and 8 bases lay outside the gene matches. The CDR3 runs 16 residues. Here the CDR3 reads CASSFGTSGLNNEQFF. Written as DNA, the CDR3 is TGTGCCAGCAGTTTTGGCACTAGCGGGTTAAACAATGAGCAGTTCTTC.

Many counts were recorded for this clonotype. The V gene is TRBV5-5, the J gene TRBJ1-2, with 9 positions matching TRBD1. The V gene end was trimmed by 0 bases and the J gene end by 4 bases; junction bases not matched to a gene: 7. Germline loops: CDR1 SGHKS, CDR2 YYEKEE (reference sequence). The CDR3 consists of 16 residues. The CDR3 loop is CASSLEGQGLLYGYTF. The CDR3 bases are TGTGCCAGCAGCTTGGAGGGACAGGGTTTACTCTATGGCTACACCTTC.

The rearrangement links TRBV7-3 to TRBJ2-7; TRBD2 aligns across 8 bases. This CDR3 region has 16 residues. CDR1 and CDR2 (germline): SGHTA, FQGTGA. Trimming cost V 2 bases and J 2 bases; bases outside gene matches: 8. In DNA, the CDR3 is TGTGCCAGCAGCTTAGAGGGCGGGAGGAACCCCTACGAGCAGTACTTC. This gives the protein CASSLEGGRNPYEQYF.

At least ten counts were recorded for this clonotype. V and J are TRBV30 and TRBJ1-1; the D is unclear. The germline V and J ends were trimmed by 2 bases and 3 bases, with 7 bases remaining between them. From germline, CDR1 is GTSNPN and CDR2 SVGIG (reference sequence). This CDR3 has 12 residues. CDR3: CAWSRGDTEAFF. The CDR3 nucleotides are TGTGCCTGGAGTCGTGGAGACACTGAAGCTTTCTTT. The whole variable domain, filled in from reference TRBV30 and TRBJ1-1, reads SQTIHQWPATLVQPVGSPLSLECTVEGTSNPNLYWYRQAAGRGLQLLFYSVGIGQISSEVPQNLSASRPQDRQFILSSKKLLLSDSGFYLCAWSRGDTEAFFGQGTRLTVV.

This clonotype was seen ten or more times. The chain carries TRBV18 and TRBJ1-2; D might be TRBD1 (5 bases). Trimming removed 8 bases at V and 5 bases at J, with 18 bases between. This CDR3 is 14 amino acids long. In germline, CDR1 is KGHSH, CDR2 LQKENI. The CDR3 DNA follows: TGTGCCAGCCAACCACGCAGGGAGGCATATGGCTACACCTTC. This sequence encodes CASQPRREAYGYTF.

The table lists this clonotype with many counts. The chain couples TRBV3-1 to TRBJ1-5; D ambiguous. The length of the CDR3 is 15 residues. V was clipped by 1 base and J by 0 bases, with 7 bases between them. Germline values: CDR1 LGHDT, CDR2 YNNKEL (reference sequence). In nucleotides, the CDR3 is TGTGCCAGCAGCCAAGGGAGCAATAGCAATCAGCCCCAGCATTTT. This codes for CASSQGSNSNQPQHF.

This clonotype came up a few times. The genes are TRBV28 and TRBJ2-1; 13 bases align to TRBD2. V trimming: 6 bases; J trimming: 8 bases; junction bases outside the gene matches: 10. The CDR3 is made up of 16 amino acids. Germline values: CDR1 MDHEN, CDR2 SYDVKM. The CDR3 sequence: CASSVTSGRITDEQFF. CDR3 DNA: TGTGCCAGCAGCGTGACTAGCGGGAGGATAACGGATGAGCAGTTCTTC. The full variable domain, its missing parts supplied by reference TRBV28 and TRBJ2-1, is DVKVTQSSRYLVKRTGEKVFLECVQDMDHENMFWYRQDPGLGLRLIYFSYDVKMKEKGDIPEGYSVSREKKERFSLILESASTNQTSMYLCASSVTSGRITDEQFFGPGTRLTVL.

The rearrangement joins TRBV6-5 to TRBJ2-7; TRBD1 matches at 12 bases. The CDR3 spans 14 residues. Germline V gene lookup returns CDR1 MNHEY and CDR2 SVGAGI. With 2 bases clipped from V and 9 bases from J, the junction kept 5 bases outside the gene matches. CDR3 DNA: TGTGCCAGCAGTTACGGAGGGACAGGGGGCGTGCAGTACTTC. Translated: CASSYGGTGGVQYF.

This clonotype was seen only a few times. The chain joins TRBV7-3 to TRBJ1-1, with unresolved D. Germline V lookup: CDR1 SGHTA, CDR2 FQGTGA. The CDR3 is 14 residues long. Trimming cost V 2 bases and J 2 bases, with 9 bases left between them. The CDR3, as DNA: TGTGCCAGCAGCTTATCCCCCAGTAACACTGAAGCTTTCTTT. Amino acids: CASSLSPSNTEAFF.

This clonotype was observed a few times. The J gene is TRBJ2-2, the V gene TRBV28, with a weak D call TRBD1 (6 bases). In germline, CDR1 is MDHEN, CDR2 SYDVKM. V gave up 10 bases and J gave up 6 bases, with 18 bases separating them. The CDR3 has 14 amino acids. This CDR3 is CATGQPGWAGELFF. The CDR3 DNA is TGTGCCACCGGACAGCCAGGGTGGGCCGGGGAGCTGTTTTTT.

This clonotype has a count of ten or more. This chain uses TRBV24-1 with TRBJ1-5; the D gene is possibly TRBD1 (6 bases). This CDR3 comprises 14 residues. The V end lost 7 bases, the J end lost 2 bases, and 11 bases lay between the germline ends. Per germline, CDR1 KGHDR and CDR2 SFDVKD. The CDR3 DNA sequence: TGTGCCACCAGACAGGGCCTTGGCAATCAGCCCCAGCATTTT. Residues: CATRQGLGNQPQHF.

V is TRBV7-9 and J is TRBJ2-7, with 7 bases fitting TRBD2. Germline loops: CDR1 SEHNR, CDR2 FQNEAQ (reference sequence). V lost 7 bases, J lost 2 bases, and 8 bases stayed unmatched. The CDR3 length is 14 residues. The CDR3, as DNA: TGTGCCAGCACCACGGCCGGGGGGACCTACGAGCAGTACTTC. This codes for CASTTAGGTYEQYF.

This clonotype was counted at least ten times. The chain carries TRBV12-3 or TRBV12-4 and TRBJ1-1; D is unclear. V was clipped by 4 bases and J by 4 bases, with 1 base between them. The CDR3 covers 10 residues. The DNA of the CDR3 is TGTGCCAGCAGTTCCACTGAAGCTTTCTTT. This encodes CASSSTEAFF.

The chain couples TRBV30 to TRBJ2-5, with D tentatively TRBD1 (6 bases). CDR1 and CDR2 (germline): GTSNPN, SVGIG (reference sequence). The V and J ends lost 7 bases and 2 bases respectively, with 11 bases between them. CDR3 length equals 12 residues. The CDR3 protein is CAYTGNQETQYF. The CDR3 DNA sequence: TGTGCCTACACAGGGAATCAAGAGACCCAGTACTTC.

This clonotype was seen more than once but under ten times. Being one base from a much bigger clone, this may be a read error. V usage is TRBV30 and J usage is TRBJ1-1; 7 bases map to TRBD1. Germline V gene lookup returns CDR1 GTSNPN and CDR2 SVGIG (reference sequence). With V trimmed by 1 base and J by 5 bases, 10 bases remained unmatched. The CDR3 has 15 amino acids. The CDR3 is CAWSGDRVRGTEAFF. The CDR3, as DNA: TGTGCCTGGAGTGGAGACAGGGTCCGTGGGACTGAAGCTTTCTTT. Using reference TRBV30 and TRBJ1-1 for the parts outside the CDR3, the full variable domain is SQTIHQWPATLVQPVGSPLSLECTVEGTSNPNLYWYRQAAGRGLQLLFYSVGIGQISSEVPQNLSASRPQDRQFILSSKKLLLSDSGFYLCAWSGDRVRGTEAFFGQGTRLTVV.

The gene calls are TRBV5-1 and TRBJ2-1; D is undetermined. Trimming removed 1 base at V and 5 bases at J, with 16 bases between. The CDR3 is 16 residues long. Per germline, CDR1 SGHRS and CDR2 YFSETQ. CDR3 nucleotide sequence: TGCGCCAGCAGCTTGCGATGGACCAGCCAAGACAATGAGCAGTTCTTC. It is translated as CASSLRWTSQDNEQFF. The full variable domain, its missing parts supplied by reference TRBV5-1 and TRBJ2-1, is KAGVTQTPRYLIKTRGQQVTLSCSPISGHRSVSWYQQTPGQGLQFLFEYFSETQRNKGNFPGRFSGRQFSNSRSEMNVSTLELGDSALYLCASSLRWTSQDNEQFFGPGTRLTVL.

This clonotype was observed many times. The chain combines TRBV20-1 with TRBJ1-1; 8 nucleotides agree with TRBD1. This CDR3 region has 16 residues. With V trimmed by 5 bases and J by 4 bases, 15 bases remained unmatched. Germline-derived CDR1 and CDR2 are DFQATT and SNEGSKA (reference sequence). In DNA form, the CDR3 reads TGCAGTGCTGCGGGAGATGCTGGACAGGGCCCCACTGAAGCTTTCTTT. It yields the protein CSAAGDAGQGPTEAFF.

The gene calls are TRBV25-1 and TRBJ1-6; 10 nucleotides align to TRBD1. Germline CDR1 MGHDK, CDR2 SYGVNS. The CDR3 runs 15 residues. V was pared by 4 bases and J by 7 bases, with 4 bases of the junction left unmatched. DNA of the CDR3: TGTGCCAGCAGTGCTAAGACAGGGGGCAATTCACCCCTCCACTTT. Amino acid sequence: CASSAKTGGNSPLHF.

This clonotype was observed many times. CDR3 in DNA: TGCAGCGTTGAGGGGGGACGGCGCTCTGGGGCCAACGTCCTGACTTTC. The encoded protein is CSVEGGRRSGANVLTF. The chain links TRBV29-1 to TRBJ2-6; the D gene is possibly TRBD2 (6 bases). Germline V gene sequence: CDR1 SQVTM, CDR2 ANQGSEA. The CDR3 sequence is 16 residues long. Trimming took off 3 bases at V and 0 bases at J, with 12 bases between the two ends.

This sequence joins TRBV28 and TRBJ2-1; 7 nucleotides agree with TRBD2. V lost 8 bases and J lost 6; bases outside the gene matches: 4. Germline-derived CDR1 and CDR2 are MDHEN and SYDVKM. The CDR3 spans 12 residues. Written as DNA, the CDR3 is TGTGCCAGCGGCGGGAGTTTCAATGAGCAGTTCTTC. It translates to CASGGSFNEQFF.

The table lists this clonotype with many counts. The V and J genes are TRBV11-2 and TRBJ1-1; the D gene is possibly TRBD1 (6 bases). Germline V gene data show CDR1 as SGHAT and CDR2 as FQNNGV. V was cut by 1 base and J by 1 base, with 10 bases left in between. The CDR3 has 15 amino acids. The CDR3 sequence is CASSLVGGRNTEAFF. The CDR3 DNA is TGTGCCAGCAGCTTAGTGGGGGGCCGGAACACTGAAGCTTTCTTT.

This clonotype was detected ten times or more. In DNA form, the CDR3 reads TGTGCCAGCAGCCCTCGCCAGGGCGGCTACACCTTC. Protein: CASSPRQGGYTF. This rearrangement joins TRBV7-2 to TRBJ1-2; weak D call: TRBD1 (5 bases). This CDR3 has 12 residues. Germline loops: CDR1 SGHTA, CDR2 FQGNSA. V lost 5 bases and J 8 bases, leaving 12 bases between the germline ends.

This clonotype was observed a few times. This clone may be a read error of a much larger clone one base away. V and J are TRBV20-1 and TRBJ2-7; D not certain. CDR3 size: 14 residues. CDR1 is DFQATT, CDR2 SNEGSKA, per germline (reference sequence). Trimming pared 0 bases from V and 3 bases from J, leaving 12 bases between. CDR3 region: CSARDHISYYEQYF. CDR3 coding DNA: TGCAGTGCTAGAGATCATATTAGCTACTACGAGCAGTACTTC.

This clonotype has ten or more counts. V usage is TRBV12-3 or TRBV12-4 and J usage is TRBJ2-6, with D uncertain. Trimming shortened V by 7 bases and J by 4 bases, and 2 bases separated the two germline ends. The CDR3 runs 11 residues. Written as DNA, the CDR3 is TGTGCCAGCATAGGGGCCAACGTCCTGACTTTC. Translation: CASIGANVLTF.

Only a few counts were recorded for this clonotype. This chain uses TRBV19 with TRBJ1-1; no clear D. CDR3 length: 12 residues. CDR1 is LNHDA, CDR2 SQIVND, per germline (reference sequence). V was clipped by 7 bases and J by 5 bases, with 11 bases between them. The CDR3 sequence is CASKDGETEAFF. The DNA of the CDR3 is TGTGCCAGTAAGGACGGGGAGACTGAAGCTTTCTTT.

The genes are TRBV5-1 and TRBJ2-7; 8 nucleotides line up with TRBD2. Germline-derived CDR1 and CDR2 are SGHRS and YFSETQ. Losses at the gene ends were 0 bases for V and 6 bases for J; bases not matched to a gene: 5. This CDR3 region has 14 residues. The CDR3 nucleotides are TGCGCCAGCAGCTTGGCCGGGAGGGCTGGCGAGCAGTACTTC. This translates into CASSLAGRAGEQYF.